This TCR beta chain was recovered during a study of CD4 T cells in relation to SARS-CoV-2 and coronaviruses. Whole-study context: After nine to eleven days of antigen culture, PBMC TCR beta CDR3s were sequenced.

Assay used: immunoSEQ multiplex PCR; TCRdb lists only in-frame clones, some missing. The sample consists of 43,000 or so clones, around 80% of them appearing once. Germline assignment: CDR1 MGHRA and CDR2 YSYEKL. The germline V and J ends were trimmed by 1 base and 0 bases, with 14 bases remaining between them. CDR3 length equals 17 residues. Naive or memory CD4+ cells were cultured 1:1 with T cell-depleted PBMCs plus CEF. On this clone: Its matching antigen is unknown.

What was sequenced was naive CD4+ T cells from PBMCs, cultured in vitro. This sample's subset: naive CD4+ T cells isolated by negative enrichment. This chain uses TRBV4-1 with TRBJ2-3; D not certain. This clonotype was sampled from an adult with COVID-19. CDR3 region: CASSQATGAPSTDTQYF. Here the CDR3 DNA reads TGCGCCAGCAGCCAAGCGACCGGAGCTCCTAGCACAGATACGCAGTATTTT.